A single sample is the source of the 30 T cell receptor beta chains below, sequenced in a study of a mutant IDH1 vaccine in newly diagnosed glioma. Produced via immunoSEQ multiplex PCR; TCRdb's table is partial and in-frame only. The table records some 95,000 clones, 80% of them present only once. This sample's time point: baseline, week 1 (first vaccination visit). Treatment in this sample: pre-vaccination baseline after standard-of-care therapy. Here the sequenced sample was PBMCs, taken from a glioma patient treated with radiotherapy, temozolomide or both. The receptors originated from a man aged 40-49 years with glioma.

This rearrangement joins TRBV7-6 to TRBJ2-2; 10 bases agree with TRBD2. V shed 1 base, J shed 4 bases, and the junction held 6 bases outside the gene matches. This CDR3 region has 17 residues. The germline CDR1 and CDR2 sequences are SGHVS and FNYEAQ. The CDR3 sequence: CASSLGAGGPGTGELFF. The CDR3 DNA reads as TGTGCCAGCAGCTTAGGAGCGGGAGGGCCGGGCACCGGGGAGCTGTTTTTT.

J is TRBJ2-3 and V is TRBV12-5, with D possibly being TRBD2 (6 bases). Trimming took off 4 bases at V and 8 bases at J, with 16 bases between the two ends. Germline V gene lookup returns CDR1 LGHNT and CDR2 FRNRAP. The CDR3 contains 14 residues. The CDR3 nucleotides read TGTGCTAGTGGTTCCGAGGGCGGGGAAGGTACGCAGTATTTT. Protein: CASGSEGGEGTQYF.

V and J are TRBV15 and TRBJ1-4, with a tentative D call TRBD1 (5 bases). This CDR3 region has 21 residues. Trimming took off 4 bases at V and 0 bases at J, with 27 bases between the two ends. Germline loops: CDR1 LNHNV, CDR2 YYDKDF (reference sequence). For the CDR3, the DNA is TGTGCCACCAGCAAAGACCTTGGAGCCCCGTCCGCGGGGGCAACTAATGAAAAACTGTTTTTT. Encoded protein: CATSKDLGAPSAGATNEKLFF. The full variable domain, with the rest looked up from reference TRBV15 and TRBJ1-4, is DAMVIQNPRYQVTQFGKPVTLSCSQTLNHNVMYWYQQKSSQAPKLLFHYYDKDFNNEADTPDNFQSRRPNTSFCFLDIRSPGLGDTAMYLCATSKDLGAPSAGATNEKLFFGSGTQLSVL.

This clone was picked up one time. CDR3: CASSLTTQTNYGYTF. The CDR3 coding sequence is TGTGCCAGTAGTCTAACGACCCAAACCAACTATGGCTACACCTTC. This chain joins TRBV19 and TRBJ1-2; D is uncertain. The CDR3 consists of 15 residues. Per the germline V gene, CDR1 is LNHDA and CDR2 is SQIVND (reference sequence). Trimming removed 5 bases from V and 2 bases from J, with 15 bases in between.

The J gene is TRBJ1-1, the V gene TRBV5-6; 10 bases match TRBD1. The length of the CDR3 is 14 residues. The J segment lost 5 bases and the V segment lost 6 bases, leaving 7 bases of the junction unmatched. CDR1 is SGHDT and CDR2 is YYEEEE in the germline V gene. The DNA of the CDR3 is TGTGCCAGCACCCTCGGACAGGGGGAGACTGAAGCTTTCTTT. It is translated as CASTLGQGETEAFF.

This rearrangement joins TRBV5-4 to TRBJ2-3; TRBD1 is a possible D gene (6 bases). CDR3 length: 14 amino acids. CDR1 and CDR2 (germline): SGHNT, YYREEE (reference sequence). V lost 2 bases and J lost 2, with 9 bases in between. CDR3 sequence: CASSLWTATDTQYF. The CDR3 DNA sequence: TGTGCCAGCAGCTTATGGACAGCCACAGATACGCAGTATTTT.

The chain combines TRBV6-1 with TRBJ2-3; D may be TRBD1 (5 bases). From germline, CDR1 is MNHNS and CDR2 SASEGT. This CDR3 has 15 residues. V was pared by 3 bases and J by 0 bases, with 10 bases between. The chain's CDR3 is CASSEQGVSTDTQYF. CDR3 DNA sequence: TGTGCCAGCAGTGAGCAAGGGGTTAGCACAGATACGCAGTATTTT.

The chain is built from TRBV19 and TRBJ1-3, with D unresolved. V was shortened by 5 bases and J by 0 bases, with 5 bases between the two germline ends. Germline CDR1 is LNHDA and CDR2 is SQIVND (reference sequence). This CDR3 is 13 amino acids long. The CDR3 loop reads CASSSASGNTIYF. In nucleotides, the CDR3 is TGTGCCAGTAGTTCCGCCTCTGGAAACACCATATATTTT.

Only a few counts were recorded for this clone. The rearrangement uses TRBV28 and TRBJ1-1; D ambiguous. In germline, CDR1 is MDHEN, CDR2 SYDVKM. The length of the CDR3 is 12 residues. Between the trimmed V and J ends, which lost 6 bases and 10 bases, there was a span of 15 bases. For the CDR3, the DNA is TGTGCCAGCAGCCCCATTGCGGCGCGAGCTTTCTTT. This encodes CASSPIAARAFF.

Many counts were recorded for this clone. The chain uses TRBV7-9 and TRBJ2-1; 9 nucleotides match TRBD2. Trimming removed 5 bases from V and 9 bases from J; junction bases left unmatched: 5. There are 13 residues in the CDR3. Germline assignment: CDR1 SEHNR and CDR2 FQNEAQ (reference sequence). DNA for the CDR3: TGTGCCAGCAGCCCCGGGACTAGCAGTGAGCAGTTCTTC. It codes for CASSPGTSSEQFF.

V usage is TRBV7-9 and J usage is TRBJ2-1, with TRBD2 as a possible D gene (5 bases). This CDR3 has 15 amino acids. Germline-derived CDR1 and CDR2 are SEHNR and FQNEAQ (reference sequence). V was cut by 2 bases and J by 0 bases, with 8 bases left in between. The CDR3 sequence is CASSLSGSSYNEQFF. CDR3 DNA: TGTGCCAGCAGCTTAAGTGGGAGCTCCTACAATGAGCAGTTCTTC.

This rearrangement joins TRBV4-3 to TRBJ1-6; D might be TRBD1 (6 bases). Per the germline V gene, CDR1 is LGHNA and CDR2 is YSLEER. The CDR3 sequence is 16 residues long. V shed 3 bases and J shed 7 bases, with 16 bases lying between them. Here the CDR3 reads CASSQEQGLRNSPLHF. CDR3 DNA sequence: TGCGCCAGCAGCCAGGAACAGGGCCTGAGGAATTCACCCCTCCACTTT.

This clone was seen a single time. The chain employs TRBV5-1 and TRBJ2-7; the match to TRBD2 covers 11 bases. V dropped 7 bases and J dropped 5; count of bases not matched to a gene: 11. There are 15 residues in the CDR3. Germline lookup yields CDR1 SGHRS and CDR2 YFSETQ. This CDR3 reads CASSFQLAGGHEQYF. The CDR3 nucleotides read TGCGCCAGCTCCTTTCAATTAGCGGGAGGGCACGAGCAGTACTTC. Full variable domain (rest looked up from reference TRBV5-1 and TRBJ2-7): KAGVTQTPRYLIKTRGQQVTLSCSPISGHRSVSWYQQTPGQGLQFLFEYFSETQRNKGNFPGRFSGRQFSNSRSEMNVSTLELGDSALYLCASSFQLAGGHEQYFGPGTRLTVT.

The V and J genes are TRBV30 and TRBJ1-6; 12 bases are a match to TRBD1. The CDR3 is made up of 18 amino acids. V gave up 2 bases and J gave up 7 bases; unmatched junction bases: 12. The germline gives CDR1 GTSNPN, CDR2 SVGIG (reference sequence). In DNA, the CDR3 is TGTGCCTGGAGTTTCAATGCCGGGACAGGGGGCAAGAATTCACCCCTCCACTTT. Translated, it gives CAWSFNAGTGGKNSPLHF.

Here the CDR3 DNA reads TGTGCCAGCAGCCCAGGGACTAGGCCCCACGAGCAGTACTTC. It encodes CASSPGTRPHEQYF. V gene TRBV9 combines with J gene TRBJ2-5, with 8 bases lining up with TRBD2. The J call may be faulty, since TRBJ2-7 better matches the DNA end. Germline V gives CDR1 SGDLS, CDR2 YYNGEE. The CDR3 covers 14 residues.

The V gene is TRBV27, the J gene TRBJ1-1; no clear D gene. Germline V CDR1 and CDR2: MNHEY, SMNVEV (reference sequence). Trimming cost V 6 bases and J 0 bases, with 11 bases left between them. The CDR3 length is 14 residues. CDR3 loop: CASRLYVMNTEAFF. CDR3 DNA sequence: TGTGCCAGCAGATTGTATGTTATGAACACTGAAGCTTTCTTT.

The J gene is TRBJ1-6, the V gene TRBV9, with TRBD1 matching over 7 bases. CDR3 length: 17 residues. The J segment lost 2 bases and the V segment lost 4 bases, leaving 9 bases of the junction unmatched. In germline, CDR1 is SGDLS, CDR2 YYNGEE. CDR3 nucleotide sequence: TGTGCCAGCAGCATATGGACAGGACCCACCTATAATTCACCCCTCCACTTT. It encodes CASSIWTGPTYNSPLHF.

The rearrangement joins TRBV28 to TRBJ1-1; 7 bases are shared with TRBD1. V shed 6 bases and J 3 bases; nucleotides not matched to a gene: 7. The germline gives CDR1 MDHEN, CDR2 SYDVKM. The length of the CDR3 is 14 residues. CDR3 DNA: TGTGCCAGCAGCCGAGGGGGCTTAGACACTGAAGCTTTCTTT. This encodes CASSRGGLDTEAFF.

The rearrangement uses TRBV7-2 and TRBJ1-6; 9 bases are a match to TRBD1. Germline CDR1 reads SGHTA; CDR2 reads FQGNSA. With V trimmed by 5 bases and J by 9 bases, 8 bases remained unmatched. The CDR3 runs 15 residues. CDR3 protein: CASSLSGQGSSPLHF. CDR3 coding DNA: TGTGCCAGCAGCCTGTCTGGACAGGGGAGTTCACCCCTCCACTTT.

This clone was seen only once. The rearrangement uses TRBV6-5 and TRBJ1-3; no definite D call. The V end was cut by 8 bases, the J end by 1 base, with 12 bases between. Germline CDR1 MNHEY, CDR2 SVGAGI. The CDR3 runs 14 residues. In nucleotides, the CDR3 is TGTGCCAGCTACCCGAGTTATTCTGGAAACACCATATATTTT. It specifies CASYPSYSGNTIYF.

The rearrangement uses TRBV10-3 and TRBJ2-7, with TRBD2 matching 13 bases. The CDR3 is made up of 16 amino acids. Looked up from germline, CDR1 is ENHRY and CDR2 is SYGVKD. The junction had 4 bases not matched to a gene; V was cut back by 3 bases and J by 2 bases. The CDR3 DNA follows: TGTGCCATCAGTGACCAAGGGACTAGCGGGACCTACGAGCAGTACTTC. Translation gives CAISDQGTSGTYEQYF.

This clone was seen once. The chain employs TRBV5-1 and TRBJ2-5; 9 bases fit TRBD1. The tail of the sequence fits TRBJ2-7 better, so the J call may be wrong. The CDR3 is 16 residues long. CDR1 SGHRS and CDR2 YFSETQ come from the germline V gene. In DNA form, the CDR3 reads TGCGCCAGCAGCCTGGTACGCCGGGACAGGGCCTACGAGCAGTACTTC. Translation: CASSLVRRDRAYEQYF.

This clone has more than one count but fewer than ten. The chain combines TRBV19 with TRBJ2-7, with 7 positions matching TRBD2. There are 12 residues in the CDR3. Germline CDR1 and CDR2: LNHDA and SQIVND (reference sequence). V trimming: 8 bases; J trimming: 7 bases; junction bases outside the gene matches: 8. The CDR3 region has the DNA TGTGCCAGTTCGGATAGCGGGTATGAGCAGTACTTC. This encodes CASSDSGYEQYF.

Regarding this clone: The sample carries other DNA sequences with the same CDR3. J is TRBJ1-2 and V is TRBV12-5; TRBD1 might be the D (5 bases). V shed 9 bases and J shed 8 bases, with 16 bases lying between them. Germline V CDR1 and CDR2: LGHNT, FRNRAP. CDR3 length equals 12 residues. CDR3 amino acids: CARWGNPVGYTF. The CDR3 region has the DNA TGTGCTAGATGGGGGAATCCTGTGGGCTACACCTTC.

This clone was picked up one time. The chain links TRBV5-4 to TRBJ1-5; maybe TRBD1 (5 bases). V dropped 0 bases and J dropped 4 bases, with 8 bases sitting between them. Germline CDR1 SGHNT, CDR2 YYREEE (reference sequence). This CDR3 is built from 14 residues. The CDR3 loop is CASSLGGVNQPQHF. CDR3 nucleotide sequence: TGTGCCAGCAGCTTGGGGGGGGTTAATCAGCCCCAGCATTTT.

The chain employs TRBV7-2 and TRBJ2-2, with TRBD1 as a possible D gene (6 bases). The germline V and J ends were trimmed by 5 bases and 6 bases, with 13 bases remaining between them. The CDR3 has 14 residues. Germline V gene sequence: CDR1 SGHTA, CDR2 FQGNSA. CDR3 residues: CASSQDGGSGELFF. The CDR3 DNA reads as TGTGCCAGCAGCCAAGATGGGGGCTCCGGGGAGCTGTTTTTT.

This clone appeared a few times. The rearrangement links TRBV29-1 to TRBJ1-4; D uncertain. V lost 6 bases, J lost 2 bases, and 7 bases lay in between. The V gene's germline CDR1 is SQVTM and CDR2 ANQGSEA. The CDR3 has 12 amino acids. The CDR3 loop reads CSVGQTNEKLFF. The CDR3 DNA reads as TGCAGCGTCGGCCAGACTAATGAAAAACTGTTTTTT.

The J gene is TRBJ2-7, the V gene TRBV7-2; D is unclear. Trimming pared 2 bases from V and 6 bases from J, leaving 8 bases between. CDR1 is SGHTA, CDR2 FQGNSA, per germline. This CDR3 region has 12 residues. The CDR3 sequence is CASSLKGSEQYF. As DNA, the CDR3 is TGTGCCAGCAGCTTAAAAGGAAGCGAGCAGTACTTC.

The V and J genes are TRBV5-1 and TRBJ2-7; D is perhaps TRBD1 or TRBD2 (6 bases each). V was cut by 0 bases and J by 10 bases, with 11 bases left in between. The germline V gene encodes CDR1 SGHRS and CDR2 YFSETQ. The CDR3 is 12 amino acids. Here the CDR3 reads CASSLAGGGQYF. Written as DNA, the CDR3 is TGCGCCAGCAGCTTGGCCGGGGGCGGCCAGTACTTC.

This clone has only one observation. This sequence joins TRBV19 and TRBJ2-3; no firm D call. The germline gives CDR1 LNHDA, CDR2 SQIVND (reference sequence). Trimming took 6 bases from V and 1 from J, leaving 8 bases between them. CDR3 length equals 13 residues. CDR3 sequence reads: CASRVSGTDTQYF. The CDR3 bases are TGTGCCAGTAGGGTCAGCGGCACAGATACGCAGTATTTT.